The 7 T cell receptor beta chains below come from one sample, sequenced in a study of blood T cell repertoires in COVID-19. Method: immunoSEQ multiplex PCR; TCRdb's copy keeps in-frame clones and lacks some. This table holds around 160,000 clones, around 79% found once. The sequencing input was PBMCs or T cells enriched from blood (not recorded which). These TCRs come from a man aged 45 to 65 who had recovered from COVID-19.

To note about this clone: This sample also contains other DNA sequences that code for the same CDR3. This chain's CDR3 is CASSLRGYEQFF. The CDR3 DNA sequence: TGTGCCAGCAGCCTACGAGGGTATGAGCAGTTCTTC. The gene calls are TRBV3-1 (or the pseudogene TRBV3-2) and TRBJ2-1; D might be TRBD2 (5 bases). The CDR3 spans 12 residues. Deletions cut 4 bases from V and 8 bases from J, with 9 bases between. Germline CDR1 is LGHDT and CDR2 is YNNKEL (reference sequence).

The CDR3, as DNA: TGTGCCAGCAGCAGGCGGGGCACTGAAGCTTTCTTT. Protein product: CASSRRGTEAFF. The V call is TRBV11-3, the J call TRBJ1-1; no definite D call. Trimming took 5 bases from V and 4 from J, leaving 8 bases between them. CDR3 length: 12 residues. Germline V gives CDR1 SGHNT, CDR2 YENEEA.

The chain has TRBV27 and TRBJ1-5, with unresolved D. V was cut by 3 bases and J by 2 bases, with 11 bases left in between. The CDR3 has 15 residues. In germline, CDR1 is MNHEY, CDR2 SMNVEV (reference sequence). The CDR3 nucleotides are TGTGCCAGCAGTTTCCGGGGTGGCGGCAATCAGCCCCAGCATTTT. Its protein is CASSFRGGGNQPQHF.

The chain carries TRBV1 and TRBJ2-7; the table names TRBD2, a call not compared with the DNA. TRBV1 is recorded as a pseudogene. This CDR3 comprises 14 residues. DNA of the CDR3: TGCACCAGCAGCCGCGGACTAGCGGCCTACGAGCAGTACTTC. Its protein is CTSSRGLAAYEQYF.

V is TRBV5-8 and J is TRBJ2-1, with 8 nucleotides matching TRBD2. The CDR3 length is 17 residues. The J segment lost 5 bases and the V segment lost 4 bases, leaving 14 bases of the junction unmatched. Germline V gives CDR1 SGHTS, CDR2 YDEGEE. Here the CDR3 reads CASSPRTGGLADNEQFF. The DNA for the CDR3 is TGTGCCAGCAGCCCTAGGACGGGCGGACTAGCAGACAATGAGCAGTTCTTC. The whole variable domain, remainder taken from reference TRBV5-8 and TRBJ2-1, is EAGVTQSPTHLIKTRGQQATLRCSPISGHTSVYWYQQALGLGLQFLLWYDEGEERNRGNFPPRFSGRQFPNYSSELNVNALELEDSALYLCASSPRTGGLADNEQFFGPGTRLTVL.

V is TRBV19 and J is TRBJ1-1; D remains unclear. Germline loops: CDR1 LNHDA, CDR2 SQIVND (reference sequence). V was cut by 5 bases and J by 3 bases, with 16 bases left in between. This CDR3 has 15 residues. The CDR3 DNA reads TGTGCCAGTAGTCCCTCAGGTGGCGCTTACACTGAAGCTTTCTTT. It encodes CASSPSGGAYTEAFF.

V is TRBV28 and J is TRBJ2-7; 7 bases map to TRBD1. The CDR3 is 14 amino acids. Germline V gene lookup returns CDR1 MDHEN and CDR2 SYDVKM. The ends lost 7 bases at V and 2 bases at J; junction bases unmatched: 8. Here the CDR3 DNA reads TGTGCCAGCAACACAGGGGCCTCGACCTACGAGCAGTACTTC. Its protein product is CASNTGASTYEQYF.